These 12 T cell receptor beta chains share one sample of origin, sequenced in a study of blood T cell repertoires in COVID-19. Repertoires were generated with immunoSEQ multiplex PCR, while TCRdb's copy carries only in-frame clones and drops some. The table shows tens of thousands of clones, with around 90% occurring only once. Material: peripheral blood. These receptors all stem from a human donor in a cohort sampled during active COVID-19.

This clone was seen just once. This chain uses TRBV6-5 with TRBJ1-5; 10 bases agree with TRBD1. The CDR3 spans 14 residues. Per the germline V gene, CDR1 is MNHEY and CDR2 is SVGAGI. With V trimmed by 10 bases and J by 7 bases, 10 bases remained unmatched. Here the CDR3 reads CATAGQGLGQPQHF. The CDR3 bases are TGTGCCACCGCGGGACAGGGGTTAGGACAGCCCCAGCATTTT.

The chain links TRBV19 to TRBJ1-6, with 9 bases that match TRBD1. V was clipped by 7 bases and J by 4 bases; unmatched bases: 5. CDR3 length equals 15 residues. The germline V gene encodes CDR1 LNHDA and CDR2 SQIVND (reference sequence). The CDR3 protein is CASNRDRAYNSPLHF. The CDR3, as DNA: TGTGCCAGTAATCGGGACAGGGCGTATAATTCACCCCTCCACTTT.

This chain joins TRBV9 and TRBJ2-7, with TRBD2 matching 10 bases. Germline CDR1 is SGDLS and CDR2 is YYNGEE. This CDR3 region has 15 residues. The V gene end was trimmed by 4 bases and the J gene end by 3 bases; junction bases not matched to a gene: 7. CDR3 nucleotide sequence: TGTGCCAGCAGCTTCCGGACTAGCGGTAACTACGAGCAGTACTTC. It is translated as CASSFRTSGNYEQYF.

The CDR3: CASSQFGVNEKLFF. For the CDR3, the DNA is TGCGCCAGCAGTCAATTCGGAGTTAATGAAAAACTGTTTTTT. This chain connects TRBV23-1 to TRBJ1-4, with D hard to call. TRBV23-1 is recorded as an ORF, its role being uncertain. The CDR3 sequence is 14 residues long. Trimming removed 1 base at V and 4 bases at J, with 7 bases between.

The V and J genes are TRBV3-1 (or the pseudogene TRBV3-2) and TRBJ1-1; D is undetermined. Deletions cut 0 bases from V and 4 bases from J, with 18 bases between. The CDR3 sequence is 17 residues long. The V gene's germline CDR1 is LGHDT and CDR2 YNNKEL (reference sequence). The CDR3 sequence: CASSQDSAGGSFTEAFF. CDR3 bases: TGTGCCAGCAGCCAAGATTCCGCAGGAGGCAGTTTCACTGAAGCTTTCTTT.

V and J are TRBV7-8 and TRBJ2-7; a possible D gene is TRBD2 (6 bases). The germline V gene encodes CDR1 SGHVS and CDR2 FQNEAQ. This CDR3 comprises 16 residues. V shed 5 bases and J shed 6 bases, with 23 bases lying between them. The CDR3, as DNA: TGTGCCAGCAGCCTGCGCTTAGTAGCGCGGGAAGGCGAGCAGTACTTC. This codes for CASSLRLVAREGEQYF.

The J gene is TRBJ2-3, the V gene TRBV11-3; TRBD2 aligns across 12 bases. The CDR3 contains 15 residues. CDR1 and CDR2 (germline): SGHNT, YENEEA. V dropped 4 bases and J dropped 3; count of bases not matched to a gene: 2. CDR3 loop: CASSSGLAGTDTQYF. Here the CDR3 DNA reads TGTGCCAGCAGCTCAGGACTAGCGGGGACAGATACGCAGTATTTT.

This clone was picked up one time. V usage is TRBV12-5 and J usage is TRBJ2-1; 8 bases map to TRBD2. Germline V gives CDR1 LGHNT, CDR2 FRNRAP. Losses at the gene ends were 3 bases for V and 5 bases for J; bases not matched to a gene: 6. The CDR3 runs to 15 residues. CDR3: CASGFGTSGHNEQFF. CDR3 nucleotides: TGTGCTAGTGGTTTTGGTACTAGCGGTCACAATGAGCAGTTCTTC.

The rearrangement links TRBV12-3 or TRBV12-4 to TRBJ1-1; D possibly corresponds to TRBD1 (6 bases). V lost 0 bases, J lost 8 bases, and 10 bases lay in between. This CDR3 is built from 13 residues. The CDR3 loop is CASSLAGRGEAFF. The CDR3 DNA is TGTGCCAGCAGTTTAGCGGGCAGGGGAGAAGCTTTCTTT.

The genes are TRBV28 and TRBJ2-7, with a possible D match to TRBD2 (5 bases). This CDR3 has 13 residues. The germline V gene has CDR1 MDHEN and CDR2 SYDVKM. V was cut by 3 bases and J by 5 bases, with 11 bases left in between. CDR3: CASSFGLGDEQYF. The CDR3 DNA follows: TGTGCCAGCAGTTTCGGTCTCGGGGACGAGCAGTACTTC.

V usage is TRBV7-2 and J usage is TRBJ2-2; TRBD2 matches at 9 bases. The germline V gene encodes CDR1 SGHTA and CDR2 FQGNSA. Trimming cost V 8 bases and J 0 bases; bases outside gene matches: 4. This CDR3 region has 15 residues. The CDR3 sequence is CASLAGNPNTGELFF. The CDR3 bases are TGTGCCAGCCTAGCGGGAAACCCGAACACCGGGGAGCTGTTTTTT.

The chain recombines TRBV4-1 with TRBJ1-2; the D is unclear. Germline V gives CDR1 MGHRA, CDR2 YSYEKL. V lost 5 bases and J lost 5, with 21 bases in between. This CDR3 spans 16 amino acids. In nucleotides, the CDR3 is TGCGCCAGCAGCTTTAGCCGGGGTAGAGAGGGTTATGGCTACACCTTC. It codes for CASSFSRGREGYGYTF.